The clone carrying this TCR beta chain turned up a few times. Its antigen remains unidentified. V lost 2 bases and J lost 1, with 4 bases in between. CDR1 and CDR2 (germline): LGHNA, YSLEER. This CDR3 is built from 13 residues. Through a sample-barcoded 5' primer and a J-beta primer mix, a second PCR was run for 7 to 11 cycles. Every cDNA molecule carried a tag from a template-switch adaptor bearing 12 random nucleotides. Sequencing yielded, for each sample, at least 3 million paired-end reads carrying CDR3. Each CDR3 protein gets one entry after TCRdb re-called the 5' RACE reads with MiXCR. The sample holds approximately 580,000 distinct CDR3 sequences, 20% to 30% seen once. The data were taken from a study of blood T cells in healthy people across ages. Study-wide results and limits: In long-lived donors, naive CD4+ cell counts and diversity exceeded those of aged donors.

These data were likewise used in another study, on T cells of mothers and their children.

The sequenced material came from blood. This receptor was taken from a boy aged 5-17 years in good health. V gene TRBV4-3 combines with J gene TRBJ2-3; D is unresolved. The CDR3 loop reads CASSQSGTDTQYF. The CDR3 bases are TGCGCCAGCAGCCAATCAGGCACAGATACGCAGTATTTT.